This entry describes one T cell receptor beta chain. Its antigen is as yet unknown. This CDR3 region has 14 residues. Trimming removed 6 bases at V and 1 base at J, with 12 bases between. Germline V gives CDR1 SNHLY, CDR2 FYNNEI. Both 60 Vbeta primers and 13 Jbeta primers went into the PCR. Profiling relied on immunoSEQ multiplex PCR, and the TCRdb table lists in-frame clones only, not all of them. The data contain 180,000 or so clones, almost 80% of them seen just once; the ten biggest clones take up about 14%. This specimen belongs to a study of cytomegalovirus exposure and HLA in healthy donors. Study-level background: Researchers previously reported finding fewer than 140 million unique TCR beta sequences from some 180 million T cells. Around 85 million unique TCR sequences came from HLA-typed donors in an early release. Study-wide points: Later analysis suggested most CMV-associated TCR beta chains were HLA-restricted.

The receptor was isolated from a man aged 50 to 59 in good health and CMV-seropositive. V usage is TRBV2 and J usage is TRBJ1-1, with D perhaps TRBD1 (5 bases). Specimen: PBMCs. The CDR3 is CASSPYDRNTEAFF. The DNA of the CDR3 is TGTGCCAGCAGCCCATACGACAGGAACACTGAAGCTTTCTTT.